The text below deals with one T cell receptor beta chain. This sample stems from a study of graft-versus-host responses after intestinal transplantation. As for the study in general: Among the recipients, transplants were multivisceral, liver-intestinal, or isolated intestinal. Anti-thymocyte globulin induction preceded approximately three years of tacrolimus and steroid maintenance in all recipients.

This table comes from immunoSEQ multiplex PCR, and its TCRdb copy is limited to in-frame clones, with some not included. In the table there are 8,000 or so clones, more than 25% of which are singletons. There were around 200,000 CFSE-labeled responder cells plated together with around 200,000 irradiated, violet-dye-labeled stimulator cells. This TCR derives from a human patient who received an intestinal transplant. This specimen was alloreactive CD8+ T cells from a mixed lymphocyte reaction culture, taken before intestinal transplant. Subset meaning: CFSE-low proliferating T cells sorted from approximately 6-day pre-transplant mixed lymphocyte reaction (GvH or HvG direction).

The chain's CDR3 is CASSLGAGETQYF. CDR3 DNA: TGTGCCAGCAGTTTAGGGGCCGGGGAGACCCAGTACTTC. The V call is TRBV6-6, the J call TRBJ2-5, with a possible D match to TRBD1 (5 bases). CDR1 and CDR2 from the germline V gene are MNHNY and SVGAGI (reference sequence). The ends were cut back, 4 bases at V and 5 bases at J, with 11 bases in the middle. The CDR3 covers 13 residues.